This T cell receptor beta chain appears in the sequencing data of a study of control samples from healthy donors and cancer patients (dated by TCRdb to 2019 to 2021). On this clone itself: Its antigen is currently not known. Per-base qualities were not stored, and no clone one base away is much larger. The identical CDR3 is also encoded by other nucleotide sequences in the sample.

Library method: the immunoSEQ multiplex PCR assay. Drawn from immuneACCESS, this table holds only the in-frame rearrangements with V and J called that TCRdb kept. Clones are partly lost; checked studies trace under half to an unresolved V gene and leave the rest unexplained. This sample has thousands of clones in its table, and around 70% of those were observed once. The ten largest clonotypes hold approximately 7% of the sample. The CDR3 sequence holds 16 residues, the cysteine and phenylalanine included. Kept here is only the CDR3 DNA, which spans 48 bases and is read in frame from base 1. CDR1 MNHEY and CDR2 SVGAGI were looked up in the germline V gene. Here V drops 2 bases and J drops 0 bases, and the junction holds 5 bases not matched to any gene.

The receptor chain draws on TRBV6-5 and TRBJ1-1; 8 junctional bases match TRBD1. The sample was formalin-fixed, paraffin-embedded tissue. The sequence derives from a male donor with melanoma. The CDR3 in this case is CASSYLGTGLNTEAFF. In nucleotides, the sequence is TGTGCCAGCAGTTACCTAGGGACAGGATTGAACACTGAAGCTTTCTTT.